These 30 T cell receptor beta chains were sequenced from one sample in a study of blood T cell repertoires in COVID-19. Sequencing used immunoSEQ multiplex PCR; TCRdb keeps in-frame clones, though not all of them. Among 200,000 to 250,000 clones listed, 80% to 90% were seen once. The sample was PBMCs or T cells enriched from blood (not recorded which). These receptors all come from a middle-aged woman with acute COVID-19.

The count of this clone is one. The chain recombines TRBV28 with TRBJ1-4; 7 bases line up with TRBD1. Looked up from germline, CDR1 is MDHEN and CDR2 is SYDVKM. The V gene end was trimmed by 2 bases and the J gene end by 3 bases; junction bases not matched to a gene: 3. CDR3 length equals 15 residues. The CDR3 DNA follows: TGTGCCAGCAGTTTAGGGGACAGAGCTAATGAAAAACTGTTTTTT. Translated: CASSLGDRANEKLFF.

The rearrangement uses TRBV5-1 and TRBJ2-3, with TRBD1 as a possible D gene (6 bases). CDR1 is SGHRS, CDR2 YFSETQ, per germline. Trimming stripped 2 bases from V and 3 bases from J, with 16 bases between. The CDR3 length is 16 residues. CDR3 bases: TGCGCCAGCAGCTTCCAAGCACAGGGCCCGACAGATACGCAGTATTTT. It encodes CASSFQAQGPTDTQYF.

J is TRBJ1-1 and V is TRBV28; D might be TRBD1 (5 bases). Trimming stripped 4 bases from V and 6 bases from J, with 12 bases between. This CDR3 region has 13 residues. CDR1 is MDHEN and CDR2 is SYDVKM in the germline V gene. CDR3 amino acids: CASSSRRGAEAFF. The CDR3 DNA is TGTGCCAGCAGTTCACGGAGGGGTGCTGAAGCTTTCTTT. Supplemented by reference TRBV28 and TRBJ1-1, the full variable domain reads DVKVTQSSRYLVKRTGEKVFLECVQDMDHENMFWYRQDPGLGLRLIYFSYDVKMKEKGDIPEGYSVSREKKERFSLILESASTNQTSMYLCASSSRRGAEAFFGQGTRLTVV.

The chain carries TRBV29-1 and TRBJ1-1; 10 positions match TRBD1. The CDR3 is 14 amino acids. The germline CDR1 and CDR2 sequences are SQVTM and ANQGSEA. The V segment lost 5 bases and the J segment 3 bases; nucleotides outside the gene matches: 6. CDR3 loop: CSVFPGQGYTEAFF. Written as DNA, the CDR3 is TGCAGCGTTTTTCCGGGACAGGGGTACACTGAAGCTTTCTTT.

DNA of the CDR3: TGTGCCAGCAGCCTGCGACTCTTGCCTAGCACAGATACGCAGTATTTT. Amino acids: CASSLRLLPSTDTQYF. The chain combines TRBV7-2 with TRBJ2-3, with no clear D. The CDR3 has 16 amino acids. Between the trimmed V and J ends, which lost 5 bases and 0 bases, there was a span of 15 bases. The V gene's germline CDR1 is SGHTA and CDR2 FQGNSA.

The rearrangement joins TRBV14 to TRBJ2-7; 7 bases map to TRBD1. Germline trimming cut 0 bases from V and 4 bases from J; bases unmatched to any gene: 0. This CDR3 spans 13 amino acids. Germline CDR1 and CDR2: SGHDN and FVKESK. DNA of the CDR3: TGTGCCAGCAGCCAAGAGACAGGGTACGAGCAGTACTTC. Amino acid sequence: CASSQETGYEQYF.

The CDR3 nucleotides are TGTGCCAGCAGTGAACAAGGACTAGCTGTAAGCGAGCAGTACTTC. This gives the protein CASSEQGLAVSEQYF. J is TRBJ2-7 and V is TRBV2; TRBD2 matches 8 bases. This CDR3 contains 15 residues. The V segment lost 2 bases and the J segment 6 bases; nucleotides outside the gene matches: 9. Germline-derived CDR1 and CDR2 are SNHLY and FYNNEI.

The J gene is TRBJ2-7, the V gene TRBV28, with TRBD2 matching over 8 bases. The CDR3 is 15 amino acids. The V gene end was trimmed by 1 base and the J gene end by 4 bases; junction bases not matched to a gene: 6. CDR1 is MDHEN and CDR2 is SYDVKM in the germline V gene. Here the CDR3 reads CASSLLSSGSYEQYF. As DNA, the CDR3 is TGTGCCAGCAGTTTATTGTCTAGCGGGTCATACGAGCAGTACTTC.

V usage is TRBV6-5 and J usage is TRBJ1-2, with 9 positions matching TRBD1. Trimming at V came to 6 bases and at J to 7 bases, leaving 6 bases not matched to a gene. The germline V gene has CDR1 MNHEY and CDR2 SVGAGI. This CDR3 comprises 13 residues. The CDR3 reads CASSLQGARGYTF. CDR3 DNA sequence: TGTGCCAGCAGCTTACAGGGGGCGCGTGGCTACACCTTC.

CDR3 nucleotides: TGTGCCAGCAGCTCGTTAGAAGAGACCCAGTACTTC. Amino acids: CASSSLEETQYF. The V gene is TRBV7-9, the J gene TRBJ2-5, with D unresolved. Looked up from germline, CDR1 is SEHNR and CDR2 is FQNEAQ (reference sequence). This CDR3 contains 12 residues. With 4 bases removed from V and 3 bases from J, the gap between germline ends came to 6 bases.

CDR3 sequence reads: CASSVSTGGNSPLHF. The CDR3 coding sequence is TGTGCCAGCAGCGTATCGACAGGTGGGAATTCACCCCTCCACTTT. The chain joins TRBV9 to TRBJ1-6; D is perhaps TRBD1 (6 bases). The germline V and J ends were trimmed by 1 base and 7 bases, with 12 bases remaining between them. Germline V gives CDR1 SGDLS, CDR2 YYNGEE. The CDR3 loop spans 15 amino acids.

V and J are TRBV11-2 and TRBJ1-5; possibly TRBD1 for D (5 bases). Between the trimmed V and J ends, which lost 0 bases and 12 bases, there was a span of 12 bases. CDR1 SGHAT and CDR2 FQNNGV come from the germline V gene. The CDR3 extends over 13 amino acids. The CDR3 loop reads CASSLDVGRLQHF. The CDR3 bases are TGTGCCAGCAGCTTAGATGTGGGGCGGCTCCAGCATTTT.

V is TRBV28 and J is TRBJ2-4, with D perhaps matching TRBD1 (6 bases). Trimming removed 2 bases at V and 2 bases at J, with 25 bases between. Germline-derived CDR1 and CDR2 are MDHEN and SYDVKM. The CDR3 extends over 20 amino acids. The CDR3: CASSLRKSGANPPSKNIQYF. In DNA, the CDR3 is TGTGCCAGCAGTTTAAGAAAGTCAGGGGCGAACCCACCGTCCAAAAACATTCAGTACTTC.

CDR3 region: CASSPGEGGGNIQYF. Here the CDR3 DNA reads TGTGCCAGCAGCCCCGGGGAGGGAGGAGGGAACATTCAGTACTTC. This chain links TRBV11-1 with TRBJ2-4; 7 nucleotides agree with TRBD2. Unmatched junction bases numbered 11, after V lost 5 bases and J lost 7 bases. Germline V gene sequence: CDR1 SGHAT, CDR2 FQDESV (reference sequence). This CDR3 is 15 amino acids long.

The V and J genes are TRBV28 and TRBJ1-5; D not resolved. Per germline, CDR1 MDHEN and CDR2 SYDVKM. The V end lost 6 bases, the J end lost 1 base, and 13 bases lay between the germline ends. The CDR3 runs to 15 residues. Here the CDR3 reads CASSPQASSNQPQHF. As DNA, the CDR3 is TGTGCCAGCAGCCCCCAAGCCTCCAGCAATCAGCCCCAGCATTTT.

This clone was detected once. This rearrangement joins TRBV12-5 to TRBJ2-7; 8 bases fit TRBD2. CDR1 is LGHNT, CDR2 FRNRAP, per germline. V trimming: 3 bases; J trimming: 7 bases; junction bases outside the gene matches: 2. CDR3 length: 12 residues. This CDR3 reads CASGFAGGEQYF. CDR3 nucleotide sequence: TGTGCTAGTGGTTTTGCGGGAGGTGAGCAGTACTTC.

V usage is TRBV28 and J usage is TRBJ1-1; D may be TRBD1 (6 bases). Per germline, CDR1 MDHEN and CDR2 SYDVKM. The length of the CDR3 is 13 residues. The V gene lost 10 bases and the J gene lost 7 bases, with 19 bases spanning the gap. The CDR3 nucleotides read TGTGCCACCGTCGTGGGGGGGCAGGTTGAAGCTTTCTTT. Protein product: CATVVGGQVEAFF.

The chain links TRBV28 to TRBJ2-5; D is perhaps TRBD2 (7 bases). V lost 3 bases and J lost 5, with 19 bases in between. The germline gives CDR1 MDHEN, CDR2 SYDVKM. The CDR3 totals 16 residues. The CDR3 spells CASSFSRLRGGETQYF. CDR3 sequence (DNA): TGTGCCAGCAGTTTCTCCCGGCTGAGGGGGGGGGAGACCCAGTACTTC.

V gene TRBV2 combines with J gene TRBJ1-2, with 7 bases fitting TRBD1. In germline, CDR1 is SNHLY, CDR2 FYNNEI. This CDR3 spans 17 amino acids. Trimming took 2 bases from V and 3 from J; bases not matched to a gene: 12. The chain's CDR3 is CASSERAGQVTHYGYTF. The CDR3 DNA sequence: TGTGCCAGCAGTGAAAGAGCCGGACAGGTTACCCACTATGGCTACACCTTC.

This clone was detected only a few times. The rearrangement links TRBV6-6 to TRBJ2-7; possibly TRBD2 for D (5 bases). This CDR3 has 14 residues. V lost 6 bases and J 1 base, leaving 13 bases between the germline ends. Germline V CDR1 and CDR2: MNHNY, SVGAGI (reference sequence). The CDR3 reads CASRRPGSSYEQYF. The DNA for the CDR3 is TGTGCCAGCAGACGGCCGGGATCTTCCTACGAGCAGTACTTC.

This chain connects TRBV6-2 or TRBV6-3 to TRBJ2-2; possibly TRBD2 for D (5 bases). CDR3 size: 13 residues. CDR1 and CDR2 (germline): MNHEY, SVGEGT. Trimming cost V 4 bases and J 7 bases, with 10 bases left between them. This chain's CDR3 is CASSLFRGGELFF. The CDR3, as DNA: TGTGCCAGCAGTTTGTTCCGGGGCGGGGAGCTGTTTTTT.

This clone came up once. The V gene is TRBV3-1 (or the pseudogene TRBV3-2), the J gene TRBJ1-2, with TRBD1 as a possible D gene (6 bases). In germline, CDR1 is LGHDT, CDR2 YNNKEL (reference sequence). This CDR3 contains 14 residues. Deletions cut 0 bases from V and 4 bases from J, with 9 bases between. CDR3: CASSQDIQGYGYTF. In nucleotides, the CDR3 is TGTGCCAGCAGCCAAGATATACAGGGCTATGGCTACACCTTC.

The chain is built from TRBV27 and TRBJ2-5, with a possible D match to TRBD1 (6 bases). Germline V CDR1 and CDR2: MNHEY, SMNVEV (reference sequence). Trimming left V 6 bases short and J 5 bases short, with 7 bases between. The CDR3 is made up of 11 amino acids. For the CDR3, the DNA is TGTGCCAGCAGCCAGGGGGAGACCCAGTACTTC. This gives the protein CASSQGETQYF.

The rearrangement links TRBV29-1 to TRBJ2-3, with D hard to call. This CDR3 region has 12 residues. Germline assignment: CDR1 SQVTM and CDR2 ANQGSEA. V dropped 4 bases and J dropped 3 bases, with 8 bases sitting between them. CDR3 DNA sequence: TGCAGCGTTGCTGAGGAGACAGATACGCAGTATTTT. This encodes CSVAEETDTQYF.

The chain links TRBV24-1 to TRBJ1-3, with D possibly matching TRBD1 (5 bases). The ends were cut back, 2 bases at V and 4 bases at J, with 8 bases in the middle. The CDR3 is made up of 14 amino acids. Germline loops: CDR1 KGHDR, CDR2 SFDVKD. CDR3 nucleotides: TGTGCCACCAGTGATTCAGGGCGCGGAAACACCATATATTTT. It is translated as CATSDSGRGNTIYF.

Points on this clone: This specimen includes other DNA sequences encoding the same CDR3. The chain carries TRBV7-2 and TRBJ2-3; 7 bases agree with TRBD2. Germline V gene data show CDR1 as SGHTA and CDR2 as FQGNSA. The CDR3 has 13 residues. The junction had 0 bases not matched to a gene; V was cut back by 0 bases and J by 6 bases. Here the CDR3 DNA reads TGTGCCAGCAGCTTAGCACTAGCGGATACGCAGTATTTT. This codes for CASSLALADTQYF.

The chain is built from TRBV2 and TRBJ1-5, with D possibly matching TRBD1 (5 bases). This CDR3 is built from 14 residues. The germline V and J ends were trimmed by 5 bases and 6 bases, with 14 bases remaining between them. Germline V gives CDR1 SNHLY, CDR2 FYNNEI. For the CDR3, the DNA is TGTGCCAGCAGTACCCAGGGCTGGGCTCAGCCCCAGCATTTT. It is translated as CASSTQGWAQPQHF. Full variable domain (missing parts from reference TRBV2 and TRBJ1-5): EPEVTQTPSHQVTQMGQEVILRCVPISNHLYFYWYRQILGQKVEFLVSFYNNEISEKSEIFDDQFSVERPDGSNFTLKIRSTKLEDSAMYFCASSTQGWAQPQHFGDGTRLSIL.

The chain is built from TRBV19 and TRBJ2-7; 11 nucleotides line up with TRBD2. This CDR3 comprises 15 residues. In germline, CDR1 is LNHDA, CDR2 SQIVND (reference sequence). Losses at the gene ends were 3 bases for V and 2 bases for J; bases not matched to a gene: 3. The CDR3 DNA reads TGTGCCAGTAGTATCAGACTAGCGGGACCCTACGAGCAGTACTTC. Its protein product is CASSIRLAGPYEQYF.

CDR3 region: CATTLAGQADTQYF. CDR3 sequence (DNA): TGTGCCACCACTCTAGCGGGGCAAGCAGATACGCAGTATTTT. The chain employs TRBV24-1 and TRBJ2-3, with 9 nucleotides matching TRBD2. From germline, CDR1 is KGHDR and CDR2 SFDVKD. CDR3 size: 14 residues. With 8 bases clipped from V and 4 bases from J, the junction kept 6 bases outside the gene matches.

V and J are TRBV9 and TRBJ1-3, with 8 bases lining up with TRBD1. This CDR3 is 14 amino acids long. Germline V gene data show CDR1 as SGDLS and CDR2 as YYNGEE. V dropped 5 bases and J dropped 5; count of bases not matched to a gene: 6. The CDR3 loop is CASSGTGGRNTIYF. The CDR3, as DNA: TGTGCCAGCAGTGGAACAGGGGGAAGAAACACCATATATTTT.